Below, 3 T cell receptor beta chains from the same sample are listed, as sequenced in a study of shared clonotypes between healthy human individuals. Sequencing used immunoSEQ multiplex PCR; TCRdb keeps in-frame clones, though not all of them. This table has roughly 2 million clones, nearly 97% appearing once. What was sequenced was naive CD4+ T cells sorted from blood. Subset reported: CD45RA+ positively selected. The receptors were gathered from a man between 18 and 35 years old in good health.

This chain connects TRBV30 to TRBJ1-4; 7 positions match TRBD1. From germline, CDR1 is GTSNPN and CDR2 SVGIG (reference sequence). V was pared by 8 bases and J by 4 bases, with 4 bases of the junction left unmatched. The CDR3 is made up of 12 amino acids. CDR3 coding DNA: TGTGCCCGGGACAGCGATAATGAAAAACTGTTTTTT. It yields the protein CARDSDNEKLFF.

This chain links TRBV6-5 with TRBJ2-7; 9 positions match TRBD1. The CDR3 consists of 13 residues. Germline V gene lookup returns CDR1 MNHEY and CDR2 SVGAGI. Trimming cost V 7 bases and J 5 bases; bases outside gene matches: 6. CDR3 nucleotide sequence: TGTGCCAGCATTCGTACAGGGGGCCACGAGCAGTACTTC. This sequence encodes CASIRTGGHEQYF.

The chain links TRBV9 to TRBJ1-2, with D perhaps matching TRBD1 (5 bases). Trimming removed 6 bases at V and 6 bases at J, with 12 bases between. CDR3 size: 12 residues. The germline V gene has CDR1 SGDLS and CDR2 YYNGEE. CDR3 loop: CASTQAGDGYTF. Written as DNA, the CDR3 is TGTGCCAGCACCCAGGCGGGGGATGGCTACACCTTC.